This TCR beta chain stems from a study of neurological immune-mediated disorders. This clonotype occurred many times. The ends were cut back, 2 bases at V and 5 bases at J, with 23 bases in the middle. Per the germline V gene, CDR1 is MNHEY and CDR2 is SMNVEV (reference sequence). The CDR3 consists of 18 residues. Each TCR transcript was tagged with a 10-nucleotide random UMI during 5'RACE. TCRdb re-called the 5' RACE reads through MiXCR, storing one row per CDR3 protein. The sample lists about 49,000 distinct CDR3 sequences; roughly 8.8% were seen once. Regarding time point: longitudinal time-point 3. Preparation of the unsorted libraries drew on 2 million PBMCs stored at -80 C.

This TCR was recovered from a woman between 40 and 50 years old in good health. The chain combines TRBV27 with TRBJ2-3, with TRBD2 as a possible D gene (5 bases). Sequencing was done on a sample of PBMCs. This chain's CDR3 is CASSLGYSAGGPGDTQYF. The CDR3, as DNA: TGTGCCAGCAGTTTAGGGTATAGTGCAGGAGGTCCCGGAGATACGCAGTATTTT.